The clone carrying this TCR beta chain was seen a few times. The data originate from a study of CD8+CD57+ T cells in acquired aplastic anemia. The V gene's germline CDR1 is SGHVS and CDR2 FQNEAQ. The CDR3 totals 13 residues. Individuals selected for sequencing had exhibited CD8+CD57+ cell expansion on flow cytometry. The template used for profiling TCR beta VDJ and CDR3 was genomic DNA. TCRdb used MiXCR to reprocess the reads, holding one entry per CDR3 protein. The data contain roughly 190,000 distinct CDR3 sequences, less than 60% of them singletons. Input material: sorted CD4+, CD8+, or CD8+CD57+ T cells (not recorded which) from PBMCs. The V gene is TRBV7-8, the J gene TRBJ2-5; 7 bases are shared with TRBD2. This TCR came from a human donor with aplastic anemia. CDR3 in DNA: TGTGCTACAGCGGGGAGGCGTCAAGAGACCCAGTACTTC. This encodes CATAGRRQETQYF.